These 3 T cell receptor beta chains were all obtained from the same sample, sequenced in a study of T-cell reconstitution after alpha-beta-depleted transplantation in children. A TCRbeta library incorporating unique molecular identifiers was prepared. One entry per CDR3 protein results from TCRdb running MiXCR on the PCR reads. This repertoire shows 500,000 to 650,000 distinct CDR3 sequences, 13% found once; its top ten account for about 2%. Sequences were derived from PBMCs, mostly from graft donor cells, sampled 360 days after TCRalphabeta/CD19-depleted stem cell transplant. Receptors were obtained from a male patient aged 10 to 17 who had a stem cell transplant for acute myeloid leukemia, so the T cells may come from the graft donor.

This clonotype was observed a handful of times. The chain combines TRBV7-9 with TRBJ2-1; 8 nucleotides agree with TRBD2. Germline loops: CDR1 SEHNR, CDR2 FQNEAQ (reference sequence). V gave up 1 base and J gave up 6 bases; unmatched junction bases: 5. The CDR3 is 15 amino acids. CDR3 coding DNA: TGTGCCAGCAGCTTAGGCAGCGGGAGAATCAATGAGCAGTTCTTC. Translation: CASSLGSGRINEQFF. The whole variable domain, remainder taken from reference TRBV7-9 and TRBJ2-1, is DTGVSQNPRHKITKRGQNVTFRCDPISEHNRLYWYRQTLGQGPEFLTYFQNEAQLEKSRLLSDRFSAERPKGSFSTLEIQRTEQGDSAMYLCASSLGSGRINEQFFGPGTRLTVL.

The rearrangement links TRBV9 to TRBJ2-3, with 12 bases identical to TRBD2. Germline V gene lookup returns CDR1 SGDLS and CDR2 YYNGEE. The CDR3 length is 15 residues. J gave up 6 bases and V 3 bases, and 5 bases lay outside the gene matches. The CDR3 reads CASSATSGRFDTQYF. The CDR3 DNA sequence: TGTGCCAGCAGCGCGACTAGCGGGAGATTTGATACGCAGTATTTT.

The chain couples TRBV12-3 or TRBV12-4 to TRBJ1-6, with D tentatively TRBD1 (6 bases). The V and J ends lost 2 bases and 7 bases respectively, with 18 bases between them. The CDR3 sequence is 17 residues long. CDR3 in DNA: TGTGCCAGCAGTTTATTCCTCCAGGGGAGCAGCAATTCACCCCTCCACTTT. The encoded protein is CASSLFLQGSSNSPLHF.